These 29 T cell receptor beta chains share one sample of origin, sequenced in a study of cytomegalovirus exposure and HLA in healthy donors. The PCR contained 60 Vbeta and 13 Jbeta primers. Sequencing used immunoSEQ multiplex PCR; TCRdb keeps in-frame clones, though not all of them. In total, the table holds some 40,000 clones. The sequencing sample was made of PBMCs. The receptor set was obtained from a human donor in good health.

The chain couples TRBV27 to TRBJ1-2, with 8 bases identical to TRBD1. The CDR3 is 14 amino acids. Germline CDR1 and CDR2: MNHEY and SMNVEV (reference sequence). The J segment lost 6 bases and the V segment lost 2 bases, leaving 5 bases of the junction unmatched. For the CDR3, the DNA is TGTGCCAGCAGTTTAGGGTCAGGGGGCGATGGCTACACCTTC. Translated, it gives CASSLGSGGDGYTF.

This chain joins TRBV5-1 and TRBJ2-3; 11 nucleotides align to TRBD1. Unmatched junction bases numbered 4, after V lost 4 bases and J lost 3 bases. Germline V lookup: CDR1 SGHRS, CDR2 YFSETQ. The CDR3 length is 15 residues. DNA for the CDR3: TGCGCCAGCAGCCAGGGACAGGGGGGGACAGATACGCAGTATTTT. Translating it yields CASSQGQGGTDTQYF. The full variable domain, completed using reference TRBV5-1 and TRBJ2-3, is KAGVTQTPRYLIKTRGQQVTLSCSPISGHRSVSWYQQTPGQGLQFLFEYFSETQRNKGNFPGRFSGRQFSNSRSEMNVSTLELGDSALYLCASSQGQGGTDTQYFGPGTRLTVL.

A note on this clone: One junction end does not reproduce the germline sequence, and a read error may be involved. The chain recombines TRBV18 with TRBJ2-5; D is undetermined. Looked up from germline, CDR1 is KGHSH and CDR2 is LQKENI. The CDR3 runs to 12 residues. CDR3 DNA sequence: TGTGCCAGCTCACCAGCCCAAGAGAACCAGTACTTC. As protein: CASSPAQENQYF.

The chain couples TRBV28 to TRBJ1-2; 9 bases align to TRBD1. The CDR3 runs to 14 residues. V shed 5 bases, J shed 8 bases, and the junction held 9 bases outside the gene matches. Germline CDR1 and CDR2: MDHEN and SYDVKM. CDR3 loop: CASSPRTGVRGYTF. The CDR3, as DNA: TGTGCCAGCAGTCCCCGGACAGGGGTGAGGGGCTACACCTTC.

The gene calls are TRBV19 and TRBJ2-2; TRBD1 matches 8 bases. This CDR3 has 18 amino acids. V lost 9 bases and J lost 3; bases outside the gene matches: 18. Germline V gene sequence: CDR1 LNHDA, CDR2 SQIVND (reference sequence). CDR3 DNA sequence: TGTGCCAGCCTCCCAACCCGAAGACAGGGGAAGGACACCGGGGAGCTGTTTTTT. This sequence encodes CASLPTRRQGKDTGELFF. The whole variable domain, remainder taken from reference TRBV19 and TRBJ2-2, is DGGITQSPKYLFRKEGQNVTLSCEQNLNHDAMYWYRQDPGQGLRLIYYSQIVNDFQKGDIAEGYSVSREKKESFPLTVTSAQKNPTAFYLCASLPTRRQGKDTGELFFGEGSRLTVL.

This chain joins TRBV29-1 and TRBJ2-7; D is ambiguous. In germline, CDR1 is SQVTM, CDR2 ANQGSEA. CDR3 length equals 13 residues. V lost 1 base to trimming and J lost 2 bases, with 9 bases between them. CDR3 in DNA: TGCAGCGTTGAAGGTCCCGTTGCCTACGAGCAGTACTTC. As protein: CSVEGPVAYEQYF.

J is TRBJ1-2 and V is TRBV14; 7 positions agree with TRBD1. CDR1 is SGHDN and CDR2 is FVKESK in the germline V gene. The CDR3 length is 13 residues. The V and J ends lost 5 bases and 2 bases, in that order; junction bases with no gene match: 2. The CDR3 region is CASSVQGNYGYTF. CDR3 DNA: TGTGCCAGCAGCGTACAGGGGAACTATGGCTACACCTTC.

The chain links TRBV2 to TRBJ1-5; D may be TRBD1 (5 bases). The CDR3 runs 15 residues. Germline loops: CDR1 SNHLY, CDR2 FYNNEI. Trimming cost V 1 base and J 4 bases, with 11 bases left between them. The CDR3 protein is CASSEGREGNQPQHF. The CDR3, as DNA: TGTGCCAGCAGTGAAGGCAGGGAGGGGAATCAGCCCCAGCATTTT.

The chain recombines TRBV2 with TRBJ2-7; D uncertain. The germline V gene has CDR1 SNHLY and CDR2 FYNNEI. CDR3 size: 16 residues. Trimming pared 1 base from V and 0 bases from J, leaving 13 bases between. The CDR3 coding sequence is TGTGCCAGCAGTGAAGACACATCTAGGAGCTCCTACGAGCAGTACTTC. Translation: CASSEDTSRSSYEQYF.

The J gene is TRBJ1-2, the V gene TRBV2, with D perhaps TRBD1 (6 bases). The CDR3 runs to 14 residues. V gave up 4 bases and J gave up 5 bases, with 14 bases separating them. CDR1 is SNHLY and CDR2 is FYNNEI in the germline V gene. DNA of the CDR3: TGTGCCAGCAGTGTCTGGGGGCGTCGGTATGGCTACACCTTC. Translated: CASSVWGRRYGYTF.

The chain joins TRBV7-2 to TRBJ1-2, with TRBD1 identical over 9 bases. The CDR3 is 14 residues long. Germline V gene lookup returns CDR1 SGHTA and CDR2 FQGNSA. V was clipped by 5 bases and J by 4 bases; unmatched bases: 5. CDR3 nucleotide sequence: TGTGCCAGCAGCAAACAGGGGGCAGGCTATGGCTACACCTTC. As protein: CASSKQGAGYGYTF.

The rearrangement joins TRBV7-9 to TRBJ2-3; D possibly corresponds to TRBD2 (5 bases). The germline V and J ends were trimmed by 6 bases and 6 bases, with 22 bases remaining between them. CDR1 and CDR2 (germline): SEHNR, FQNEAQ (reference sequence). This CDR3 contains 16 residues. CDR3 sequence reads: CASRPTKRTGKDTQYF. DNA for the CDR3: TGTGCCAGCAGGCCCACTAAGCGGACGGGCAAGGATACGCAGTATTTT.

The genes are TRBV6-1 and TRBJ1-4; TRBD1 might be the D (5 bases). Germline V gene data show CDR1 as MNHNS and CDR2 as SASEGT. There are 15 residues in the CDR3. V was cut by 6 bases and J by 6 bases, with 17 bases left in between. The DNA of the CDR3 is TGTGCCAGCAGCGCCCCGGCCAGGGCATATGAAAAACTGTTTTTT. It specifies CASSAPARAYEKLFF.

Here the CDR3 reads CASSVDSQGDYGYTF. As DNA, the CDR3 is TGTGCCAGCAGCGTAGATTCACAGGGGGACTATGGCTACACCTTC. The genes are TRBV9 and TRBJ1-2; TRBD1 aligns across 8 bases. J gave up 3 bases and V 0 bases, and 4 bases lay outside the gene matches. Germline V gene sequence: CDR1 SGDLS, CDR2 YYNGEE. CDR3 length: 15 residues. Variable domain in full (rest from reference TRBV9 and TRBJ1-2): DSGVTQTPKHLITATGQRVTLRCSPRSGDLSVYWYQQSLDQGLQFLIQYYNGEERAKGNILERFSAQQFPDLHSELNLSSLELGDSALYFCASSVDSQGDYGYTFGSGTRLTVV.

The V call is TRBV2, the J call TRBJ1-2, with TRBD1 identical over 11 bases. The CDR3 is 15 amino acids. Germline lookup yields CDR1 SNHLY and CDR2 FYNNEI. V lost 7 bases, J lost 3 bases, and 7 bases stayed unmatched. CDR3 region: CASIGQGARYYGYTF. Here the CDR3 DNA reads TGTGCCAGCATTGGACAGGGGGCGCGTTACTATGGCTACACCTTC.

V gene TRBV9 combines with J gene TRBJ2-2, with 7 bases aligning to TRBD2. This CDR3 contains 15 residues. Germline trimming cut 0 bases from V and 5 bases from J; bases unmatched to any gene: 4. The germline gives CDR1 SGDLS, CDR2 YYNGEE. CDR3 amino acids: CASSVERGGTGELFF. The CDR3 DNA is TGTGCCAGCAGCGTAGAGCGGGGAGGGACCGGGGAGCTGTTTTTT.

The chain joins TRBV4-1 to TRBJ1-6, with D perhaps TRBD1 (5 bases). V lost 4 bases and J 8 bases, leaving 15 bases between the germline ends. Germline CDR1 MGHRA, CDR2 YSYEKL. The length of the CDR3 is 15 residues. The CDR3 protein is CASSPQGRAHSPLHF. Here the CDR3 DNA reads TGCGCCAGCAGCCCCCAGGGCCGGGCGCATTCACCCCTCCACTTT.

J is TRBJ1-1 and V is TRBV5-1; D is ambiguous. V was shortened by 0 bases and J by 5 bases, with 8 bases between the two germline ends. Germline CDR1 is SGHRS and CDR2 is YFSETQ. This CDR3 is built from 13 residues. The CDR3 loop is CASSLGSATEAFF. The CDR3 nucleotides read TGCGCCAGCAGCTTGGGGAGCGCAACTGAAGCTTTCTTT.

The rearrangement joins TRBV15 to TRBJ2-1, with TRBD2 identical over 8 bases. This CDR3 comprises 15 residues. Germline lookup yields CDR1 LNHNV and CDR2 YYDKDF (reference sequence). Germline trimming cut 3 bases from V and 7 bases from J; bases unmatched to any gene: 8. The CDR3 reads CATSRPGLERNEQFF. Written as DNA, the CDR3 is TGTGCCACCAGCAGGCCGGGACTAGAGAGGAATGAGCAGTTCTTC.

This clone is identified as medium-sized from frequency. The rearrangement joins TRBV5-4 to TRBJ1-2; weak D call: TRBD1 (5 bases). V was cut by 3 bases and J by 4 bases, with 16 bases left in between. The CDR3 consists of 15 residues. Germline V gives CDR1 SGHNT, CDR2 YYREEE (reference sequence). DNA for the CDR3: TGTGCCAGCAGCTCCCGAGGATTAGGGGCCTATGGCTACACCTTC. Its protein is CASSSRGLGAYGYTF.

The rearrangement uses TRBV6-1 and TRBJ1-2; D remains unclear. The CDR3 length is 12 residues. CDR1 is MNHNS, CDR2 SASEGT, per germline. Trimming cost V 7 bases and J 8 bases, with 14 bases left between them. The CDR3 DNA reads as TGTGCCAGCACCTCCTTAGGGAGAGGCTACACCTTC. It specifies CASTSLGRGYTF.

The V call is TRBV29-1, the J call TRBJ1-1; no clear D gene. Trimming left V 5 bases short and J 5 bases short, with 9 bases between. The germline V gene has CDR1 SQVTM and CDR2 ANQGSEA. The CDR3 is 11 residues long. CDR3 sequence reads: CSVRERTEAFF. The DNA of the CDR3 is TGCAGCGTTCGGGAAAGGACTGAAGCTTTCTTT.

The chain recombines TRBV5-8 with TRBJ1-5, with unresolved D. This CDR3 region has 16 residues. Germline-derived CDR1 and CDR2 are SGHTS and YDEGEE. V lost 4 bases and J 0 bases, leaving 14 bases between the germline ends. The CDR3 bases are TGTGCCAGCAGCCCATTTAGCGGCGGTAGCAATCAGCCCCAGCATTTT. This gives the protein CASSPFSGGSNQPQHF.

The chain couples TRBV4-1 to TRBJ1-2; tentative D call: TRBD1 (6 bases). Germline CDR1 is MGHRA and CDR2 is YSYEKL. There are 14 residues in the CDR3. The germline V and J ends were trimmed by 1 base and 8 bases, with 14 bases remaining between them. The CDR3 reads CASSQVSGECGYTF. CDR3 nucleotide sequence: TGCGCCAGCAGCCAAGTCTCAGGGGAGTGCGGCTACACCTTC.

The genes are TRBV11-3 and TRBJ2-7, with a weak D call TRBD2 (6 bases). V shed 8 bases and J shed 7 bases, with 12 bases lying between them. The CDR3 is 11 amino acids. CDR1 is SGHNT and CDR2 is YENEEA in the germline V gene. CDR3 in DNA: TGTGCCAGCGGCGACGGGGGTGAGCAGTACTTC. It codes for CASGDGGEQYF.

V gene TRBV7-9 combines with J gene TRBJ2-3; 7 bases are a match to TRBD1. This CDR3 is 14 amino acids long. The V and J ends lost 10 bases and 4 bases, in that order; junction bases with no gene match: 11. Germline V gene lookup returns CDR1 SEHNR and CDR2 FQNEAQ (reference sequence). CDR3 loop: CANSVVQGADTQYF. The CDR3 DNA sequence: TGTGCCAACTCCGTGGTTCAGGGGGCAGATACGCAGTATTTT.

The genes are TRBV5-8 and TRBJ1-1; possibly TRBD1 for D (6 bases). V lost 5 bases and J 4 bases, leaving 15 bases between the germline ends. Per germline, CDR1 SGHTS and CDR2 YDEGEE. CDR3 length equals 14 residues. The CDR3 sequence: CASRGGGASTEAFF. The CDR3 DNA sequence: TGTGCCAGCAGGGGTGGGGGGGCGAGCACTGAAGCTTTCTTT.

V and J are TRBV19 and TRBJ1-1; D perhaps matches TRBD1 (5 bases). The CDR3 has 15 residues. Trimming stripped 2 bases from V and 1 base from J, with 11 bases between. Germline V gives CDR1 LNHDA, CDR2 SQIVND (reference sequence). CDR3 protein: CASSIPQTANTEAFF. In DNA form, the CDR3 reads TGTGCCAGTAGTATACCCCAGACAGCGAACACTGAAGCTTTCTTT.

The genes are TRBV2 and TRBJ1-1, with 7 positions matching TRBD1. With V trimmed by 4 bases and J by 3 bases, 8 bases remained unmatched. Germline CDR1 SNHLY, CDR2 FYNNEI. The CDR3 consists of 15 residues. The CDR3 sequence: CASSAGTAIYTEAFF. The CDR3 DNA reads as TGTGCCAGCAGTGCTGGGACAGCAATTTACACTGAAGCTTTCTTT.